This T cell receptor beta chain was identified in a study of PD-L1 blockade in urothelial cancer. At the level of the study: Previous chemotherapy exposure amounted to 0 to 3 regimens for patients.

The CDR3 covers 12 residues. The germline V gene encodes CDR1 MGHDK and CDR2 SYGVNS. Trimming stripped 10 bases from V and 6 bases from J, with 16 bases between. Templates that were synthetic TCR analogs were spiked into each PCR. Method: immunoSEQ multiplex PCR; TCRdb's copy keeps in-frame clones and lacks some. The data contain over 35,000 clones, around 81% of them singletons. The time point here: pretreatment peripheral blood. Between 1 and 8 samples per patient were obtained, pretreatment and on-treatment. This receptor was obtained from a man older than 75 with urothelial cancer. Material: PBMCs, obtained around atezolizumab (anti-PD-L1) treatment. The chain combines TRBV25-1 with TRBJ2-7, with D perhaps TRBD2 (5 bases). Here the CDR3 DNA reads TGTGCCACCTCCGACCCAGCGGCCGAGCAGTACTTC. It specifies CATSDPAAEQYF.